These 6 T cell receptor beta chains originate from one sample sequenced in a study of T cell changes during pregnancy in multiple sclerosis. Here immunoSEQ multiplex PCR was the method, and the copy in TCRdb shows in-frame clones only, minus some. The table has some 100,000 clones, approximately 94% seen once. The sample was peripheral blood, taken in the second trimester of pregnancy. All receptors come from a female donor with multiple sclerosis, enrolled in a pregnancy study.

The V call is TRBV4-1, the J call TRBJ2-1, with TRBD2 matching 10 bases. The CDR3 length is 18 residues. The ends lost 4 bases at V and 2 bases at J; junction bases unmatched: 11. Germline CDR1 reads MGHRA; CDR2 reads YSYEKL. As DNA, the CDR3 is TGCGCCAGCAGCCTAAGCGGGGGGGGCCTAATGGCCTACAATGAGCAGTTCTTC. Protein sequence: CASSLSGGGLMAYNEQFF.

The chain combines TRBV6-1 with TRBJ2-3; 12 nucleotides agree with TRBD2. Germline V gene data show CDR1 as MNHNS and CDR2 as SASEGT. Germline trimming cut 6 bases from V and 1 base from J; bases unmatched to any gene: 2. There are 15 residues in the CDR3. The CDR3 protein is CASSGLAGRTDTQYF. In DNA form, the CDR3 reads TGTGCCAGCAGCGGACTAGCGGGGCGCACAGATACGCAGTATTTT.

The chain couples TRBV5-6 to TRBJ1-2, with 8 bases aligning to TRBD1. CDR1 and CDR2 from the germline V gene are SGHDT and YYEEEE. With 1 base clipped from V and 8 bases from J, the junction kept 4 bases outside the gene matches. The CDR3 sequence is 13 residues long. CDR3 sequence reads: CASSLSGGQGYTF. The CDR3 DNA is TGTGCCAGCAGCTTGTCAGGGGGCCAAGGCTACACCTTC.

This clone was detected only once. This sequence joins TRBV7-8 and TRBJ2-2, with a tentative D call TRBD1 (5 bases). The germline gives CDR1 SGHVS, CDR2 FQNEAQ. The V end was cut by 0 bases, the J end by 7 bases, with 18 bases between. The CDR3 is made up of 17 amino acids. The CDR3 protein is CASSLAGRASYGGELFF. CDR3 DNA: TGTGCCAGCAGCTTAGCGGGCAGGGCCTCTTACGGCGGGGAGCTGTTTTTT.

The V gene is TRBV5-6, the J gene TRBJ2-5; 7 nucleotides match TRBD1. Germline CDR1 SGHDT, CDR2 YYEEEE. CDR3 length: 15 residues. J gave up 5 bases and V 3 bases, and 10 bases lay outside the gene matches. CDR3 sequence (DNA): TGTGCCAGCAGCTACCGACAGGGCTGGGGGGAGACCCAGTACTTC. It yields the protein CASSYRQGWGETQYF.

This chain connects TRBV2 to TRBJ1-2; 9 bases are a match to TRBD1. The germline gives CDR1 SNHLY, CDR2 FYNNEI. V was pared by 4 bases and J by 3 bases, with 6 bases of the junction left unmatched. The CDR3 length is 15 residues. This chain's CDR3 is CASSGFRTGDYGYTF. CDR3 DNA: TGTGCCAGCAGTGGATTCCGGACAGGGGACTATGGCTACACCTTC.